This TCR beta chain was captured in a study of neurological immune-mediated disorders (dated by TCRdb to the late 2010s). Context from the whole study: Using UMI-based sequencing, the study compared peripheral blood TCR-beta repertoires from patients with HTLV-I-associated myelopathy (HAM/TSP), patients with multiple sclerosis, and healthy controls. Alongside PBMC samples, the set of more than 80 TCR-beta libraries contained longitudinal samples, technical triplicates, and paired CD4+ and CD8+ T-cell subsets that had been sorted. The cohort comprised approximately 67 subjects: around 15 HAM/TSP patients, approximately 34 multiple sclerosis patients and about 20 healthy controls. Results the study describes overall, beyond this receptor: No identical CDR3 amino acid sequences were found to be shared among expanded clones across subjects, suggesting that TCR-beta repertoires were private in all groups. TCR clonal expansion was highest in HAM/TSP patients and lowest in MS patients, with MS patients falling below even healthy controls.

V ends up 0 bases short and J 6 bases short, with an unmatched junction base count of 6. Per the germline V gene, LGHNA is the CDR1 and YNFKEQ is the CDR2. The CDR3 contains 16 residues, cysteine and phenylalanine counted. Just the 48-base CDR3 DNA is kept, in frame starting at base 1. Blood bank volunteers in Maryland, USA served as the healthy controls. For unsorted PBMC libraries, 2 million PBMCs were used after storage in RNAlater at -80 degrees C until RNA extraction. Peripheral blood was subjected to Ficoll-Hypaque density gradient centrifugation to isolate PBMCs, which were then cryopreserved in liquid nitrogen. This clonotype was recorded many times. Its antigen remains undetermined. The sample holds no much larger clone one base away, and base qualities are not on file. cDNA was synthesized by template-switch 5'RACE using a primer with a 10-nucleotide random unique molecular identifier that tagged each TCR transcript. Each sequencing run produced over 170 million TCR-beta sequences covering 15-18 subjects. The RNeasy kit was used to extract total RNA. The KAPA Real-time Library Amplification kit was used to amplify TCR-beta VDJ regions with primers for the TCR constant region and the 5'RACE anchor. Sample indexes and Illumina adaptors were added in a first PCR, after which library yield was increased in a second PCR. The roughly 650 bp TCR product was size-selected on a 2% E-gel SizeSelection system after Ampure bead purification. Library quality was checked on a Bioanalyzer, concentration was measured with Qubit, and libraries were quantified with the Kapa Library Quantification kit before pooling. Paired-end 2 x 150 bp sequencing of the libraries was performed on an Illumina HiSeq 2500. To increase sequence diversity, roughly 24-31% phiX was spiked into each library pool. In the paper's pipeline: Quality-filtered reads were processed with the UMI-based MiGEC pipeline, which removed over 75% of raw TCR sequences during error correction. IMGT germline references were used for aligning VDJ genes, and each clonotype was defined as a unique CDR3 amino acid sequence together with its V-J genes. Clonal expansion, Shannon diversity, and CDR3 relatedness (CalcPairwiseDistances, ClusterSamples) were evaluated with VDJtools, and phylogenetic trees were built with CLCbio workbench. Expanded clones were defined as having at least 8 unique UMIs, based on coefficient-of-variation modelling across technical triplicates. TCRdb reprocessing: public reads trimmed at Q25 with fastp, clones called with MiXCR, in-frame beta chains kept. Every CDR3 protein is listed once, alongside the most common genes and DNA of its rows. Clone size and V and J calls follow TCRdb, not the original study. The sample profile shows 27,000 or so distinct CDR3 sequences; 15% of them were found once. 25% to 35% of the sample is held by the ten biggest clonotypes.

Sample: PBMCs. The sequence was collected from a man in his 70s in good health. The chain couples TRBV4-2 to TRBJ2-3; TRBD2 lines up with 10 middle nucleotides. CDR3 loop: CASSQELAGGGDTQYF. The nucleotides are TGTGCCAGCAGCCAAGAATTAGCGGGGGGCGGGGATACGCAGTATTTT.